A selection of T cell receptor beta chains follows, all from one sample in a study of blood T cell repertoires in COVID-19. Assay: immunoSEQ multiplex PCR; the TCRdb copy retains only in-frame clones and omits some. The sample yields more than 250,000 clones, roughly 80% seen once. Sequenced sample: peripheral blood. These receptors were collected from a man in his sixties who had recovered from COVID-19. The CDR3 runs from the conserved cysteine through the conserved F or W. Fields, in order: D gene, clone size, J gene, V gene, CDR3 DNA, CDR3 protein. A D gene is named only where the DNA matches it firmly. Size is omitted from some rows. Given values are once, few, many or a class for expanded clones.

D gene: TRBD2
clone size: .
J gene: TRBJ2-7
V gene: TRBV2
CDR3 DNA: TGTGCCAGCAGGCGAGCGGGAGGGGTGTACGAGCAGTACTTC
CDR3 protein: CASRRAGGVYEQYF

D gene: TRBD1
clone size: .
J gene: TRBJ1-2
V gene: TRBV28
CDR3 DNA: TGTGCCAGCAGTACGAGGGACAGGGGCTTCTATGGCTACACCTTC
CDR3 protein: CASSTRDRGFYGYTF

D gene: TRBD2
clone size: .
J gene: TRBJ2-2
V gene: TRBV11-3
CDR3 DNA: TGTGCCAGCAGCCCCCGGACTAGCGGGGGGGCCGAGCTGTTTTTT
CDR3 protein: CASSPRTSGGAELFF

D gene: TRBD2
clone size: .
J gene: TRBJ2-1
V gene: TRBV18
CDR3 DNA: TGTGCCAGCTCACCCGCTAGCGGACGCTCCTACAATGAGCAGTTCTTC
CDR3 protein: CASSPASGRSYNEQFF

D gene: .
clone size: .
J gene: TRBJ2-7
V gene: TRBV5-1
CDR3 DNA: TGCGCCAGCAGCTTGACCGGTCAGGGGAGGGGGAGCTACGAGCAGTACTTC
CDR3 protein: CASSLTGQGRGSYEQYF

D gene: .
clone size: .
J gene: TRBJ1-3
V gene: TRBV30
CDR3 DNA: TGTGCCTGGAGTCTAAGTGGAAACACCATATATTTT
CDR3 protein: CAWSLSGNTIYF

D gene: TRBD2
clone size: .
J gene: TRBJ2-5
V gene: TRBV18
CDR3 DNA: TGTGCCAGCTCACCACTACGCACTAGCGTATTCCAAGAGACCCAGTACTTC
CDR3 protein: CASSPLRTSVFQETQYF

D gene: .
clone size: .
J gene: TRBJ1-1
V gene: TRBV11-2
CDR3 DNA: TGTGCCAGCAGCTTACCAGAATGGAACACTGAAGCTTTCTTT
CDR3 protein: CASSLPEWNTEAFF

D gene: .
clone size: .
J gene: TRBJ1-1
V gene: TRBV20-1
CDR3 DNA: TGCAGTGCTAGTAAAGGGGTTAGGACTGAAGCTTTCTTT
CDR3 protein: CSASKGVRTEAFF

D gene: TRBD2
clone size: .
J gene: TRBJ2-2
V gene: TRBV24-1
CDR3 DNA: TGTGCCACCAGTGAGGGGGGGGTCAGATCCAACACCGGGGAGCTGTTTTTT
CDR3 protein: CATSEGGVRSNTGELFF

D gene: .
clone size: few
J gene: TRBJ2-7
V gene: TRBV3-1/TRBV3-2
CDR3 DNA: TGTGCCAGCAGCCAATGGCAGGGTCACGAGCAGTACTTC
CDR3 protein: CASSQWQGHEQYF

D gene: .
clone size: few
J gene: TRBJ2-2
V gene: TRBV10-2
CDR3 DNA: TGCGCCAGCAGTGGGGGGGTGAGCGGGGAGCTGTTTTTT
CDR3 protein: CASSGGVSGELFF

D gene: .
clone size: .
J gene: TRBJ1-4
V gene: TRBV6-1
CDR3 DNA: TGTGCCAGCAGTCCCCTCGGGGATGAAAAACTGTTTTTT
CDR3 protein: CASSPLGDEKLFF

D gene: TRBD1
clone size: .
J gene: TRBJ1-1
V gene: TRBV7-7
CDR3 DNA: TGTGCTAGCAGCCCCCTGGGCAGGGGGCTAGGCACTGAAGCTTTCTTT
CDR3 protein: CASSPLGRGLGTEAFF

D gene: .
clone size: few
J gene: TRBJ1-1
V gene: TRBV30
CDR3 DNA: TGTGCCTGGATCTCCTTTGCTGAAGCTTTCTTT
CDR3 protein: CAWISFAEAFF

D gene: TRBD2
clone size: .
J gene: TRBJ2-5
V gene: TRBV27
CDR3 DNA: TGTGCCAGCAGTTTTGACGGGGGGAGGCAAGAGACCCAGTACTTC
CDR3 protein: CASSFDGGRQETQYF

D gene: .
clone size: .
J gene: TRBJ2-2
V gene: TRBV18
CDR3 DNA: TGTGCCAGCTCACCGACAGCGAACACCGGGGAGCTGTTTTTT
CDR3 protein: CASSPTANTGELFF

D gene: .
clone size: .
J gene: TRBJ1-1
V gene: TRBV25-1
CDR3 DNA: TGTGCCAGCAGTGAATCCGGTCCGAACACTGAAGCTTTCTTT
CDR3 protein: CASSESGPNTEAFF

D gene: TRBD2
clone size: .
J gene: TRBJ2-5
V gene: TRBV6-1
CDR3 DNA: TGTGCCAGCAGTGACAATCGGGGGGGGCGTATAAAGACCCAGTACTTC
CDR3 protein: CASSDNRGGRIKTQYF

D gene: .
clone size: .
J gene: TRBJ1-2
V gene: TRBV6-5
CDR3 DNA: TGTGCCAGCAGTAAGGGAGTCTCTAACTATGGCTACACCTTC
CDR3 protein: CASSKGVSNYGYTF

D gene: .
clone size: .
J gene: TRBJ1-2
V gene: TRBV5-4
CDR3 DNA: TGTGCCAGCAGCCACGGACAAGACTATGGCTACACCTTC
CDR3 protein: CASSHGQDYGYTF

D gene: TRBD1
clone size: .
J gene: TRBJ1-4
V gene: TRBV7-9
CDR3 DNA: TGTGCCAGCAGCCGAGCAGACAGGGGTGAGGAAAAACTGTTTTTT
CDR3 protein: CASSRADRGEEKLFF

D gene: TRBD1
clone size: .
J gene: TRBJ2-7
V gene: TRBV18
CDR3 DNA: TGTGCCAGCTCACGGAGACAGGGGGATCGCGAGCAGTACTTC
CDR3 protein: CASSRRQGDREQYF

D gene: .
clone size: .
J gene: TRBJ1-2
V gene: TRBV28
CDR3 DNA: TGTGCCAGCACCACCCCCCGCGGGGCGTCAGCTAACTATGGCTACACCTTC
CDR3 protein: CASTTPRGASANYGYTF

D gene: TRBD1
clone size: .
J gene: TRBJ2-1
V gene: TRBV5-1
CDR3 DNA: TGCGCCAGCAGCTTGCGACAGGGCAATGAGCAGTTCTTC
CDR3 protein: CASSLRQGNEQFF

D gene: .
clone size: .
J gene: TRBJ1-1
V gene: TRBV5-5
CDR3 DNA: TGTGCCAGCAGCTCCCTCCCCCCCACTGAAGCTTTCTTT
CDR3 protein: CASSSLPPTEAFF

D gene: .
clone size: few
J gene: TRBJ1-1
V gene: TRBV10-3
CDR3 DNA: TGTGCCATCAGTGAGTCTGGAAGGGGCACTGAAGCTTTCTTT
CDR3 protein: CAISESGRGTEAFF

D gene: .
clone size: few
J gene: TRBJ1-4
V gene: TRBV24-1
CDR3 DNA: TGTGCCACATCCACGGGGGGGCGGAATGAAAAACTGTTTTTT
CDR3 protein: CATSTGGRNEKLFF

D gene: .
clone size: .
J gene: TRBJ2-7
V gene: TRBV11-2
CDR3 DNA: TGTGCCAGCAGCTTAGATTTCCGCGAGCAGTACTTC
CDR3 protein: CASSLDFREQYF

D gene: TRBD2
clone size: .
J gene: TRBJ2-1
V gene: TRBV15
CDR3 DNA: TGTGCCACCAGCAGAGAACCCCGGGAGGATCAGTTCTTC
CDR3 protein: CATSREPREDQFF

D gene: .
clone size: .
J gene: TRBJ2-7
V gene: TRBV7-5
CDR3 DNA: TGTGCCAGAAGCTTATCCCCAGGGCCCGAGCAGTACTTC
CDR3 protein: CARSLSPGPEQYF

D gene: TRBD2
clone size: .
J gene: TRBJ2-1
V gene: TRBV10-2
CDR3 DNA: TGCGCCAGCAGTGAGCAACAGCGGGGTTACAATGAGCAGTTCTTC
CDR3 protein: CASSEQQRGYNEQFF

D gene: .
clone size: .
J gene: TRBJ2-5
V gene: TRBV6-5
CDR3 DNA: TGTGCCAGCAGAAGGGGGACGGTAGAGACCCAGTACTTC
CDR3 protein: CASRRGTVETQYF

D gene: .
clone size: .
J gene: TRBJ2-1
V gene: TRBV14
CDR3 DNA: TGTGCCAGCAGCCAGCAGTCGGTGCTAGCCCTATCCTACAATGAGCAGTTCTTC
CDR3 protein: CASSQQSVLALSYNEQFF

D gene: .
clone size: few
J gene: TRBJ1-5
V gene: TRBV10-2
CDR3 DNA: TGCGCCAGCCAGGGATCCAATCAGCCCCAGCATTTT
CDR3 protein: CASQGSNQPQHF

D gene: TRBD2
clone size: .
J gene: TRBJ2-3
V gene: TRBV9
CDR3 DNA: TGTGCCAGCAGCGTAGGTAATGCGGCGGGGGGGCCATTATCAGATACGCAGTATTTT
CDR3 protein: CASSVGNAAGGPLSDTQYF

D gene: .
clone size: once
J gene: TRBJ1-5
V gene: TRBV2
CDR3 DNA: TGTGCCAGCAGTCCGACATCGATCAATCAGCCCCAGCATTTT
CDR3 protein: CASSPTSINQPQHF

D gene: .
clone size: once
J gene: TRBJ1-1
V gene: TRBV7-3
CDR3 DNA: TGTGCCAGCAGCCTGGACCATGACAGGGAAGCTTTCTTT
CDR3 protein: CASSLDHDREAFF

D gene: .
clone size: .
J gene: TRBJ2-7
V gene: TRBV7-6
CDR3 DNA: TGTGCCAGCAGCTTATCCCTGGCAGGGTCCCACGAGCAGTACTTC
CDR3 protein: CASSLSLAGSHEQYF

D gene: TRBD1
clone size: .
J gene: TRBJ2-4
V gene: TRBV6-5
CDR3 DNA: TGTGCCAGCAGTACATCAGGGGGCTTAAACATTCAGTACTTC
CDR3 protein: CASSTSGGLNIQYF

D gene: TRBD2
clone size: .
J gene: TRBJ2-3
V gene: TRBV5-6
CDR3 DNA: TGTGCCAGCAGCTTGGGTGGTAGCGGGAGCCCAGATACGCAGTATTTT
CDR3 protein: CASSLGGSGSPDTQYF

D gene: .
clone size: .
J gene: TRBJ2-3
V gene: TRBV7-2
CDR3 DNA: TGTGCCAGCAGCTTAGTTGTCGGGTCGCGCACAGATACGCAGTATTTT
CDR3 protein: CASSLVVGSRTDTQYF

D gene: TRBD2
clone size: .
J gene: TRBJ2-1
V gene: TRBV6-5
CDR3 DNA: TGTGCCAGCAGTTACTTAGCGGGAGGGCCGGGTGAGCAGTTCTTC
CDR3 protein: CASSYLAGGPGEQFF

D gene: .
clone size: .
J gene: TRBJ2-5
V gene: TRBV7-9
CDR3 DNA: TGTGCCTACGGGCTCCCACTTGGACTGCGAACTCAGGGGGAGACCCAGTACTTC
CDR3 protein: CAYGLPLGLRTQGETQYF

D gene: .
clone size: .
J gene: TRBJ2-3
V gene: TRBV28
CDR3 DNA: TGTGCCAGCAGTGCGTTTGACAGGAGTTACACAGATACGCAGTATTTT
CDR3 protein: CASSAFDRSYTDTQYF

D gene: .
clone size: few
J gene: TRBJ2-5
V gene: TRBV5-1
CDR3 DNA: TGCGCCAGCAGCTTGGGTGTTGGGACTGCAGAGACCCAGTACTTC
CDR3 protein: CASSLGVGTAETQYF

D gene: .
clone size: .
J gene: TRBJ1-5
V gene: TRBV4-1
CDR3 DNA: TGCGCCAGCAGCCCGACGGGAGGGCAGAGAGGCAATCAGCCCCAGCATTTT
CDR3 protein: CASSPTGGQRGNQPQHF

D gene: .
clone size: .
J gene: TRBJ1-1
V gene: TRBV5-1
CDR3 DNA: TGCGCCAGCAGCCCGGGACACCTTGGAGGCACTGAAGCTTTCTTT
CDR3 protein: CASSPGHLGGTEAFF